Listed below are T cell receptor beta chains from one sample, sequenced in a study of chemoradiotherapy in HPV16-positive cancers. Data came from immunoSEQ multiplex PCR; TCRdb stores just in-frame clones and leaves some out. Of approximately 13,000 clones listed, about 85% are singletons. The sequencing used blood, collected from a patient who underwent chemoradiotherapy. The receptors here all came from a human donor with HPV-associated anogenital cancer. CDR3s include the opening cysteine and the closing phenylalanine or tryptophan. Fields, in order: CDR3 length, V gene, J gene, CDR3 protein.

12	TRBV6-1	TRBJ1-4	CASSVRVEKLFF
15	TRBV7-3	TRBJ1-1	CASGPNSDPNTEAFF
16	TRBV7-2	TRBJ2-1	CASSLEVGKKYNEQFF
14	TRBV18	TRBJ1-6	CASSPEGGGSPLHF
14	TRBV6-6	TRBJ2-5	CASREGVGQETQYF
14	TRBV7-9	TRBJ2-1	CASSLGVTYNEQFF
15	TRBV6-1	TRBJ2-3	CASSEMRVSTDTQYF
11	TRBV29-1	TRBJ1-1	CSVESNTEAFF
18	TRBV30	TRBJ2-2	CAWSQGYDIGSNTGELFF
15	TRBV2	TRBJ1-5	CASSPDGGSNQPQHF
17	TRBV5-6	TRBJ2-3	CASSFLQGFRSSDTQYF
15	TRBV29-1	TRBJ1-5	CSVALTMKGGQPQHF
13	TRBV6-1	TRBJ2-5	CASRDRVGETQYF
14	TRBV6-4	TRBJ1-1	CASSPGTANTEAFF
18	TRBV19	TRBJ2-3	CASSRRVKTGGATDTQYF
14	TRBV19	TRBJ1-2	CASSMQTANYGYTF
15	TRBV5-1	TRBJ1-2	CASSLGQGIEYGHTF
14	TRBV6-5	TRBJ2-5	CASSYGAQAETQYF
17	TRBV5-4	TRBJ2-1	CASSRPLGLHAIGEQFF
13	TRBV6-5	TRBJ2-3	CASRTGDTDTQYF
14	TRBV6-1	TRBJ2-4	CASSPGLAKNIQYF
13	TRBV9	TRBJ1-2	CASSVDPNYGYTF
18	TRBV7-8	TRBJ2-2	CASSKQTSGGQLTGELFF
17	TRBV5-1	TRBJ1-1	CASSSRTGMMGNTEAFF
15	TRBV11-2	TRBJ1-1	CASSLSAGTGTEAFF
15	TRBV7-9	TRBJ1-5	CASSPGPLSNQPQHF
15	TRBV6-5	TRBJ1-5	CASSLGTGTNQPQHF
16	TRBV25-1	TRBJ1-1	CASSEGRGLGNTEAFF
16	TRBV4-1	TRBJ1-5	CASSQDRGVRNQPQHF
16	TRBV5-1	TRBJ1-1	CASSPRTGALNTEAFF
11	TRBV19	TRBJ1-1	CASSVGTEAFF
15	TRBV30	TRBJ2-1	CAWRVASGGVAEQFF
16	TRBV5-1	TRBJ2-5	CASSLAGRGGTETQYF
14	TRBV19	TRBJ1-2	CASSVDRKDYGYTF
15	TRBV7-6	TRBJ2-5	CASSSDTSGGETQYF
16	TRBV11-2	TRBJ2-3	CASSLGENRGTDTQYF
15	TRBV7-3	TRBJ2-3	CASSPSGQSTDTQYF
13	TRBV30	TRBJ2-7	CAWNRQVAYEQYF
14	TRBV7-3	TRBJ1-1	CASSYDRGATEAFF
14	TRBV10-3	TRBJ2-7	CAISESMSSYEQYF
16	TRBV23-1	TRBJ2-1	CASSQKSGGPFNEQFF
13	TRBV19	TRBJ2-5	CASGDRVQETQYF
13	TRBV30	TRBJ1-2	CAWSVNQNYGYTF
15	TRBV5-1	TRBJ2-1	CASSLEQPYGDEQFF
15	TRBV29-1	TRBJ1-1	CSATPGGILGAEAFF
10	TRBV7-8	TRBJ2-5	CASVGETQYF
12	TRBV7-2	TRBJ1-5	CASSRRDQPQHF
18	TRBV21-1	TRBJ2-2	CASCRARDRIKNTGELFF
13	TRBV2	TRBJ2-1	CASTPRHVEKQFF
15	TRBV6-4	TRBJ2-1	CASSESPGMNNEQFF
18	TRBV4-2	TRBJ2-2	CASSQDLRGDRGAGELFF
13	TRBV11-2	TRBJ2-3	CASNLGITDTQYF
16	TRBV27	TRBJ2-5	CASSLFWTLAGETQYF
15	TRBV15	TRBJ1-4	CATSREQGNAEKLFF